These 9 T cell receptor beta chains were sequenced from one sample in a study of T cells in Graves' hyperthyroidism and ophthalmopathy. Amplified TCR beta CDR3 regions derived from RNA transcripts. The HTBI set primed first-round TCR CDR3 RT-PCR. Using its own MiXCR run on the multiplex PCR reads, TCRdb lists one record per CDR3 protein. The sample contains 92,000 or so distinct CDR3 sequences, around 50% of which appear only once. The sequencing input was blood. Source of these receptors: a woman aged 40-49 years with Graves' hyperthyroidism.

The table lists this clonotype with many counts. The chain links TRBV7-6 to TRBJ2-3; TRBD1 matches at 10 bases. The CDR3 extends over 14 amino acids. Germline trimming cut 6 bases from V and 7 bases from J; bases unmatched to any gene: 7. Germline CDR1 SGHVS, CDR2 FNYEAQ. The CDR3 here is CASRPGTGVNTQYF. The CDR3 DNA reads TGTGCCAGCAGACCCGGGACAGGGGTAAATACGCAGTATTTT.

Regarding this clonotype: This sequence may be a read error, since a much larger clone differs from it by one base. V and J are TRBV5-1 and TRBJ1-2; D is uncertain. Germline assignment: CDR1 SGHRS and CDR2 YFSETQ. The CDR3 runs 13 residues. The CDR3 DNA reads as TGCGCCAGCAGTTTGGACCCTAACTATAGCTACACCTTC. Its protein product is CASSLDPNYSYTF.

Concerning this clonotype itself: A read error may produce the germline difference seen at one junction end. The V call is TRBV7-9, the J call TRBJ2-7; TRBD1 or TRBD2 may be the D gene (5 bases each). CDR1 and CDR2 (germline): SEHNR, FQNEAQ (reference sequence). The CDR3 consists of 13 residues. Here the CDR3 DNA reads TGTGCCAACAGCCCTCCGGGGCTAGACGAGCAGTACTTC. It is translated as CANSPPGLDEQYF.

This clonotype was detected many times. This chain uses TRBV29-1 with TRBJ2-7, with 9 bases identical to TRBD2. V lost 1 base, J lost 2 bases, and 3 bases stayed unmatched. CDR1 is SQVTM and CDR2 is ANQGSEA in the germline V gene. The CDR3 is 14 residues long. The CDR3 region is CSVEVAGGPYEQYF. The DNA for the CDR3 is TGCAGCGTTGAAGTGGCGGGAGGGCCCTACGAGCAGTACTTC.

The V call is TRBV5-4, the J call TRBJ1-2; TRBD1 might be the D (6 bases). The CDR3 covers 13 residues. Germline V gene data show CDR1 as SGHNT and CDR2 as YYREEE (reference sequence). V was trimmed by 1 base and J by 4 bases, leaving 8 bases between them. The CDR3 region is CASSLTGLYGYTF. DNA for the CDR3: TGTGCCAGCAGCTTGACAGGGCTCTATGGCTACACCTTC.

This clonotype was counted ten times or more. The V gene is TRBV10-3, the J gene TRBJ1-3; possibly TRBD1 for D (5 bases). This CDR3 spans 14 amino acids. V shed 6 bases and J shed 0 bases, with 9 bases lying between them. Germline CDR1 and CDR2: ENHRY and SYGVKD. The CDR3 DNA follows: TGTGCCATCAGGGGGGAACTCTCTGGAAACACCATATATTTT. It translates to CAIRGELSGNTIYF.

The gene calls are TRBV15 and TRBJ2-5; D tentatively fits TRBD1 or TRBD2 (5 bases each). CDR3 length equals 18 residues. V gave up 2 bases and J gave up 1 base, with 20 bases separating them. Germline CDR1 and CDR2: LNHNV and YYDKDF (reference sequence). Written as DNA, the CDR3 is TGTGCCACCAGCAGACGCTCATACACCGGGGCAACCCAAGAGACCCAGTACTTC. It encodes CATSRRSYTGATQETQYF.

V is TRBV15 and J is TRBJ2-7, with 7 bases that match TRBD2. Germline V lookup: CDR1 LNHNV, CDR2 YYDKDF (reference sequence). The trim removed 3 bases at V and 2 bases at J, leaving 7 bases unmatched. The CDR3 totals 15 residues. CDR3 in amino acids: CATSSLGGSPYEQYF. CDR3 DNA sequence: TGTGCCACCAGCAGCTTAGGCGGGAGTCCCTACGAGCAGTACTTC.

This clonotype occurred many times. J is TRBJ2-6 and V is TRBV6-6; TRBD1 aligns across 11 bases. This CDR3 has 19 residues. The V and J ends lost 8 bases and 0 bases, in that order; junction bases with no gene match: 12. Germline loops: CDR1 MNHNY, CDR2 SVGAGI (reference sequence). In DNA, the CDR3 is TGTGCCAGCTGTTGGACAGGGGGCGTACTAGGCTCTGGGGCCAACGTCCTGACTTTC. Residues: CASCWTGGVLGSGANVLTF.